The following is a TCR beta chain sequence with its context. Assay used: immunoSEQ multiplex PCR; TCRdb lists only in-frame clones, some missing. The sample contains about 68,000 clones, about 97% of which appear only once. The V gene end was trimmed by 0 bases and the J gene end by 2 bases; junction bases not matched to a gene: 3. This CDR3 is built from 17 residues. The germline V gene encodes CDR1 SGDLS and CDR2 YYNGEE. This record comes from a study of technical replicates of blood from several donors. The V and J genes are TRBV9 and TRBJ2-3, with 13 bases fitting TRBD2. This sequence originates from a human donor in good health. The sequenced sample consisted of T cells isolated from PBMCs. The CDR3 coding sequence is TGTGCCAGCAGCGTAGCCGGGACTAGCGGGAACACAGATACGCAGTATTTT. Its protein product is CASSVAGTSGNTDTQYF.